The 12 T cell receptor beta chains below were found in one sample sequenced in a study of tumor-infiltrating lymphocytes in primary liver carcinoma. Reverse transcription of 500 ng total RNA with a constant-region primer produced TCR beta cDNA. Researchers made the TCR beta libraries by running three nested multiplex PCR rounds with slightly modified ARM-PCR. Researchers ran the first two PCR rounds for 9 to 10 cycles each with TRBV1-TRBV30 forward primers and a C-beta reverse primer. TCRdb recomputed calls from the multiplex PCR reads with MiXCR, one row per CDR3 protein. The sample shows tens of thousands of distinct CDR3 sequences, about 80% of them seen only once. From 20-30 mg of unsorted bulk tissue, DNA and RNA were co-extracted together. The sequenced material came from liver tumor tissue from sampling region 2. Subset of the sample: tumor region T2, inferior pole. These receptors were taken from a man aged 40-50 years with primary liver carcinoma and hepatitis B virus infection.

This clonotype was observed a single time. With a much larger clone just one base away, this may be a read error. J is TRBJ2-1 and V is TRBV28, with TRBD2 matching over 7 bases. This CDR3 spans 14 amino acids. Germline V gene data show CDR1 as MDHEN and CDR2 as SYDVKM. The CDR3 DNA reads TGTGCCAGCAGTTTTGCGGGAGTAAGCAATGAGCACTTCTTC. It is translated as CASSFAGVSNEHFF.

This clonotype was seen only a few times. The genes are TRBV28 and TRBJ1-1, with 7 bases lining up with TRBD1. J was trimmed by 3 bases and V by 3 bases; bases with no gene match: 10. CDR3 length: 16 residues. In germline, CDR1 is MDHEN, CDR2 SYDVKM. CDR3 bases: TGTGCCAGCAGTTTTGTTTTCAGGGGGGGCTACACTGAAGCTTTCTTT. Encoded protein: CASSFVFRGGYTEAFF.

This clonotype was found many times. V is TRBV10-3 and J is TRBJ2-3; 12 nucleotides line up with TRBD1. This CDR3 comprises 19 residues. V was clipped by 4 bases and J by 0 bases; unmatched bases: 11. Per the germline V gene, CDR1 is ENHRY and CDR2 is SYGVKD. Here the CDR3 DNA reads TGTGCCATCAGTGGCTTACCGGGACAGGGGGCAACTAGCACAGATACGCAGTATTTT. Encoded protein: CAISGLPGQGATSTDTQYF.

Notes on this clonotype: One end of the junction does not line up with germline, which may come from a read error. The rearrangement joins TRBV12-5 to TRBJ1-1; 8 bases are a match to TRBD1. The germline V gene has CDR1 LGHNT and CDR2 FRNRAP. This CDR3 contains 12 residues. In nucleotides, the CDR3 is TGTGCCAGTGGTTTAGGACAGGGCGAGGCTCTCTTT. It yields the protein CASGLGQGEALF.

Notes on this clonotype: Because it lacks the conserved phenylalanine or tryptophan at the end, this CDR3 is likely a read error. The CDR3 loop is CASSSLASGGRGGKLFY. The CDR3 region has the DNA TGTGCCAGCAGCTCCCTTGCCAGCGGAGGGAGGGGCGGGAAGCTGTTTTAT. The V and J genes are TRBV7-8 and TRBJ2-2, with 7 bases aligning to TRBD2. This CDR3 has 17 residues. The germline V gene has CDR1 SGHVS and CDR2 FQNEAQ.

The gene calls are TRBV2 and TRBJ1-5; the D is unclear. Per germline, CDR1 SNHLY and CDR2 FYNNEI. The CDR3 covers 14 residues. V dropped 8 bases and J dropped 0 bases, with 11 bases sitting between them. CDR3 bases: TGTGCCAGCGCGACTGTTTATAGCAATCAGCCCCAGCATTTT. It specifies CASATVYSNQPQHF.

This clonotype appeared many times. V usage is TRBV2 and J usage is TRBJ2-3, with D hard to call. V was shortened by 6 bases and J by 6 bases, with 16 bases between the two germline ends. The CDR3 is made up of 14 amino acids. Germline V gene sequence: CDR1 SNHLY, CDR2 FYNNEI. The CDR3 here is CASSANLIWDTQYF. In DNA form, the CDR3 reads TGTGCCAGCAGCGCCAATCTGATTTGGGATACGCAGTATTTT.

For this clonotype: As the CDR3 is not closed by the conserved phenylalanine or tryptophan, this likely results from a read error. The chain recombines TRBV11-2 with TRBJ2-7, with unresolved D. The CDR3 sequence is 14 residues long. Looked up from germline, CDR1 is SGHAT and CDR2 is FQNNGV. The CDR3 DNA sequence: TGTGCCAGGAGCTTAACCGACGGAGCCTACGAGCAGTACGAC. This codes for CARSLTDGAYEQYD.

The sample holds many counts of this clonotype. V is TRBV20-1 and J is TRBJ2-1; 14 bases match TRBD2. Germline loops: CDR1 DFQATT, CDR2 SNEGSKA (reference sequence). The trim removed 6 bases at V and 2 bases at J, leaving 6 bases unmatched. The CDR3 covers 16 residues. CDR3 loop: CSAQTSGRATYNEQFF. The CDR3, as DNA: TGCAGTGCCCAGACTAGCGGGAGGGCCACCTACAATGAGCAGTTCTTC.

Note on this clonotype: This likely comes from a read error, as the CDR3 has no conserved phenylalanine or tryptophan at its end. The chain couples TRBV29-1 to TRBJ2-7; TRBD1 is a possible D gene (6 bases). Trimming pared 2 bases from V and 3 bases from J, leaving 17 bases between. This CDR3 spans 15 amino acids. Germline values: CDR1 SQVTM, CDR2 ANQGSEA. The CDR3 coding sequence is TGCAGCGTTGAACTTGGGGATAGGGGGAACTACGAGCAGTACTTA. It codes for CSVELGDRGNYEQYL.

A word on this clonotype: The junction does not match germline at one end; this may be a read error. The chain couples TRBV11-2 to TRBJ2-3; a possible D gene is TRBD2 (5 bases). CDR3 size: 20 residues. Germline V CDR1 and CDR2: SGHAT, FQNNGV. Here the CDR3 DNA reads TGTGCCTGCAGCCCCGATGACGCCCTGCAGATAGCGAGAAGCACAGATACGCAATATTTT. Protein sequence: CACSPDDALQIARSTDTQYF. The full variable domain, completed using reference TRBV11-2 and TRBJ2-3, is EAGVAQSPRYKIIEKRQSVAFWCNPISGHATLYWYQQILGQGPKLLIQFQNNGVVDDSQLPKDRFSAERLKGVDSTLKIQPAKLEDSAVYLCACSPDDALQIARSTDTQYFGPGTRLTVL.

V gene TRBV12-3 or TRBV12-4 combines with J gene TRBJ1-4; D not resolved. Trimming took off 4 bases at V and 8 bases at J, with 17 bases between the two ends. The CDR3 covers 15 residues. This chain's CDR3 is CASSSALGGWEKLFF. The CDR3 coding sequence is TGTGCCAGCAGTTCAGCGCTCGGTGGATGGGAAAAACTGTTTTTT.